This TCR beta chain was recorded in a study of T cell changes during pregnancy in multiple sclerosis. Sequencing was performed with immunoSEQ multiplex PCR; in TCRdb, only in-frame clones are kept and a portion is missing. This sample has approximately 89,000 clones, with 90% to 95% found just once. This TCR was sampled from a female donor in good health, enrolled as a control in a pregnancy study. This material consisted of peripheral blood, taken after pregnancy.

The CDR3 region has the DNA TGTGCCAGCAGTGAATATGGGGGGGGGCCGCCCCAGCATTTT. It specifies CASSEYGGGPPQHF. The chain joins TRBV2 to TRBJ1-5, with D perhaps TRBD1 (6 bases). The CDR3 spans 14 residues. Germline CDR1 and CDR2: SNHLY and FYNNEI. V was clipped by 2 bases and J by 9 bases, with 14 bases between them.